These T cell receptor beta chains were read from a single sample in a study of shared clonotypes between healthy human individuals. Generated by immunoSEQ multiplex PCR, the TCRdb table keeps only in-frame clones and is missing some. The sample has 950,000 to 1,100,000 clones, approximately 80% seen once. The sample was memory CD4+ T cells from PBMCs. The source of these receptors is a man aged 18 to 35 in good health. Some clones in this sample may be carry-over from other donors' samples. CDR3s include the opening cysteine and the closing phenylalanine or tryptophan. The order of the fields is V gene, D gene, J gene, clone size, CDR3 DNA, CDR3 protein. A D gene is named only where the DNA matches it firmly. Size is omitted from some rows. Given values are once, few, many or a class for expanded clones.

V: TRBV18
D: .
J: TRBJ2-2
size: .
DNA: TGTGCCAGCTCACCCCAGACAGGCACCGGGGAGCTGTTTTTT
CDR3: CASSPQTGTGELFF

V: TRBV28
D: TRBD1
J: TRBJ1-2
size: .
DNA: TGTGCCAGCAGTTCAACCGGGACAGGGGACGGCTACACCTTC
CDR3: CASSSTGTGDGYTF

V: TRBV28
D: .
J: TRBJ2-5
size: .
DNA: TGTGCCAGCCTCCAGATACAGGGACAAGAGACCCAGTACTTC
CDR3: CASLQIQGQETQYF

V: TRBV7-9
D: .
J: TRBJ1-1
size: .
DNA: TGTGCCAGCAGCTTAGAGGTCAGTAACACTGAAGCTTTCTTT
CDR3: CASSLEVSNTEAFF

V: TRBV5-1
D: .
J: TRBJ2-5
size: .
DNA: TGCGCCAGCGGATCCGGGACCGAGGAGGGGACCCAGTACTTC
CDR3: CASGSGTEEGTQYF

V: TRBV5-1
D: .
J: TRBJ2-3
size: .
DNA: TGCGCCAGCAGCCCCGGGGACGGACTAGATACGCAGTATTTT
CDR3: CASSPGDGLDTQYF

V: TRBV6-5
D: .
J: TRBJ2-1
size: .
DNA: TGTGCCAGCAGACCCCTCAGGCAGCCGGTCAATGAGCAGTTCTTC
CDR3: CASRPLRQPVNEQFF

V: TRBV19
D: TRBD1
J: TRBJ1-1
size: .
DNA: TGTGCCAGTAGTACCGAGACAGGGTGGAACACTGAAGCTTTCTTT
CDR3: CASSTETGWNTEAFF

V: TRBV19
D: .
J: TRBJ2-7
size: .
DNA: TGTGCCAGTAGTATCGGGGTGGTGTACGAGCAGTACTTC
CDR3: CASSIGVVYEQYF

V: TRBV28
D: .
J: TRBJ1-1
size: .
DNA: TGTGCCAGCAGCTCGACACGGATGAACACTGAAGCTTTCTTT
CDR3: CASSSTRMNTEAFF

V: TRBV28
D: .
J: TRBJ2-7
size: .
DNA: TGTGCCAGCAGTTTAAGGGCATCTCCCTCCTACGAGCAGTACTTC
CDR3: CASSLRASPSYEQYF

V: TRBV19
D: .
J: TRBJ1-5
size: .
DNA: TGTGCCAGTACCCCGACCAGGGCTCCTAGCAATCAGCCCCAGCATTTT
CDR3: CASTPTRAPSNQPQHF

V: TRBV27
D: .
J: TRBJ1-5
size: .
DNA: TGTGCCAGCAGTGCGGGGGGGGCCGGGGTATCTAGCAATCAGCCCCAGCATTTT
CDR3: CASSAGGAGVSSNQPQHF

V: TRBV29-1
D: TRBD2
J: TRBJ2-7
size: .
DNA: TGCAGCGTTGAGGGGACCGGGGGACTAGCGGGGGTCTCCTACGAGCAGTACTTC
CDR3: CSVEGTGGLAGVSYEQYF

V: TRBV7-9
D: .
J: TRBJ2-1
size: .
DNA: TGTGCCAGCAGCAGACCGGGACGGATCTACAATGAGCAGTTCTTC
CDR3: CASSRPGRIYNEQFF

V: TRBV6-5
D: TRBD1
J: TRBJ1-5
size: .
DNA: TGTGCCAGCAGTGTAACAGGGGGCGGCAATCAGCCCCAGCATTTT
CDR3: CASSVTGGGNQPQHF

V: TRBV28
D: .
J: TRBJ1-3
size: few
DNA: TGTGCCAGCAGTTTTGGAGGGGAAAATGCTGGAAACACCATATATTTT
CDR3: CASSFGGENAGNTIYF

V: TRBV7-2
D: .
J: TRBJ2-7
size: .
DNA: TGTGCCAGCAGCTTAGCCAGACAGTCCTACGAGCAGTACTTC
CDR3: CASSLARQSYEQYF

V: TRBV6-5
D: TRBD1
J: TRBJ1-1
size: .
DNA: TGTGCCAGCAGCCAAGGACAGGGTGTGTTGGCTTTCTTT
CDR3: CASSQGQGVLAFF

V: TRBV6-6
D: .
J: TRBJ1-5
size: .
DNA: TGTGCCAGCAGTTACTCTTCGGCCAGGCAGCCCCAGCATTTT
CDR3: CASSYSSARQPQHF

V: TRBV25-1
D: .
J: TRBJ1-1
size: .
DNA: TGTGCCAGCAGCGCTACCCCGAACACTGAAGCTTTCTTT
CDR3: CASSATPNTEAFF

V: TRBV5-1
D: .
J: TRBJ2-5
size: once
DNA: TGCGCCAGCAGCTTGGGGCAGGGAGGAGAGACCCAGTACTTC
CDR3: CASSLGQGGETQYF

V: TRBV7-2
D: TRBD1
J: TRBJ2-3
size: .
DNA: TGTGCCAGCAGCCCACAGGGGAGTACGCAGTATTTT
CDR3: CASSPQGSTQYF

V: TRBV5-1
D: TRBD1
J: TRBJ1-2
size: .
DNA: TGCGCCAGCAGCGCCGTGACAGGGAGCCTGAACTATGGCTACACCTTC
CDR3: CASSAVTGSLNYGYTF

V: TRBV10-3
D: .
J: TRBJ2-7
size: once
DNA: TGTGCCACTAAGGGCCGGGACTCCTCCTACGAGCAGTACTTC
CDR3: CATKGRDSSYEQYF

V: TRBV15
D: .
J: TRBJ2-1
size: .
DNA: TGTGCCACCAGCAGAGCATCGCATGAGCAGTTCTTC
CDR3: CATSRASHEQFF